This T cell receptor beta chain comes out of a study of OX40 agonist ivuxolimab in advanced cancers. From germline, CDR1 is SGHAT and CDR2 FQDESV (reference sequence). The CDR3 consists of 17 residues. Trimming pared 2 bases from V and 0 bases from J, leaving 15 bases between. Regarding this clone: Its antigen remains unknown.

Broader study findings: Clonal expansion was seen in CD4+ and CD8+ blood T cells by week 6 at 0.1 to 3.0 mg/kg. Antigen specificity was not determined for the expanded peripheral T cells.

Assay: immunoSEQ multiplex PCR; the TCRdb copy retains only in-frame clones and omits some. Of approximately 82,000 clones in the sample, roughly 86% were seen once. The receptor comes from an adult with an advanced solid tumor such as melanoma, head and neck, liver or kidney cancer. Sequences were derived from CD4+ or CD8+ T cells sorted from blood, sampled in a trial of the OX40 agonist ivuxolimab. The gene calls are TRBV11-1 and TRBJ2-3; D might be TRBD1 (6 bases). CDR3 in amino acids: CASSLHRDTTSTDTQYF. CDR3 DNA sequence: TGTGCCAGCAGCTTACATCGGGACACCACTAGCACAGATACGCAGTATTTT.